This T cell receptor beta chain emerged from a study of shared clonotypes between healthy human individuals. Overall study: For every donor, three CD4 naive, three CD4 memory, two CD8 naive and one CD8 memory plates were used.

Profiled with immunoSEQ multiplex PCR; TCRdb holds only in-frame clones, not every one. This sample yields about 770,000 clones, of which around 77% are seen a single time; around 1.8% belongs to the top ten. As to this clone: What it binds is unknown.

All donors qualified as healthy HIV-negative adults and had experienced no recent acute infections or vaccinations. CD4+ cells underwent separation, giving CD45RA+ naive and CD45RA-negative memory subsets. Findings of the study overall: Generally, naive subsets came out with larger estimated richness than memory subsets.

Trimming removed 6 bases at V and 10 bases at J, with 10 bases between. Germline V gives CDR1 SNHLY, CDR2 FYNNEI. CDR3 length: 11 amino acids. The J gene is TRBJ1-5, the V gene TRBV2; D unresolved. This clonotype was obtained from a woman under 40 in good health. The specimen sequenced was memory CD4+ T cells sorted from blood. Subset meaning: CD45RA-negative fraction. The CDR3 region is CASRGTDPQHF. CDR3 in DNA: TGTGCCAGCAGGGGTACAGATCCCCAGCATTTT.